These 18 T cell receptor beta chains were all obtained from the same sample, sequenced in a study of shared clonotypes between healthy human individuals. Generated by immunoSEQ multiplex PCR, the TCRdb table keeps only in-frame clones and is missing some. The profile shows around 1.1 million clones, 70% to 80% of them singletons. The sample was memory CD4+ T cells from PBMCs. Documented subset: CD45RA-negative fraction. These receptors all stem from a man younger than 35 in good health. Some clones in this sample may be carry-over from other donors' samples.

This clone was picked up a small number of times. The chain has TRBV4-2 and TRBJ1-2, with a tentative D call TRBD1 (6 bases). Germline CDR1 LGHNA, CDR2 YNFKEQ. With 1 base removed from V and 4 bases from J, the gap between germline ends came to 10 bases. The CDR3 consists of 14 residues. Here the CDR3 DNA reads TGTGCCAGCAGCCAAGGGGGGCAAATCTATGGCTACACCTTC. Its translation: CASSQGGQIYGYTF.

This clone showed up just once. V usage is TRBV19 and J usage is TRBJ2-7; TRBD1 matches at 9 bases. There are 15 residues in the CDR3. Trimming removed 2 bases from V and 3 bases from J; junction bases left unmatched: 5. The V gene's germline CDR1 is LNHDA and CDR2 SQIVND (reference sequence). The CDR3 spells CASSITGQGLYEQYF. In DNA form, the CDR3 reads TGTGCCAGTAGTATAACGGGACAGGGCCTCTACGAGCAGTACTTC.

Notes on this clone: One end of the junction fails to match germline, which may point to a read error. The chain uses TRBV7-9 and TRBJ2-2; TRBD1 agrees at 9 bases. Germline CDR1 SEHNR, CDR2 FQNEAQ (reference sequence). The CDR3 consists of 16 residues. CDR3 coding DNA: TGTGCCAGCACCTTACCGGGACAGGGGAACACCGGGGAGCTGTTTTTT. It translates to CASTLPGQGNTGELFF.

This chain links TRBV19 with TRBJ1-2, with 7 bases identical to TRBD1. V lost 5 bases and J lost 5; bases outside the gene matches: 5. Germline V gene sequence: CDR1 LNHDA, CDR2 SQIVND (reference sequence). The CDR3 spans 13 residues. The DNA for the CDR3 is TGTGCCAGTAGTGCGGGACAGTTTTATGGCTACACCTTC. It is translated as CASSAGQFYGYTF. Full variable domain (missing parts from reference TRBV19 and TRBJ1-2): DGGITQSPKYLFRKEGQNVTLSCEQNLNHDAMYWYRQDPGQGLRLIYYSQIVNDFQKGDIAEGYSVSREKKESFPLTVTSAQKNPTAFYLCASSAGQFYGYTFGSGTRLTVV.

The rearrangement joins TRBV28 to TRBJ2-1, with TRBD2 matching over 7 bases. The germline V gene has CDR1 MDHEN and CDR2 SYDVKM. J gave up 4 bases and V 7 bases, and 7 bases lay outside the gene matches. The CDR3 extends over 14 amino acids. The CDR3 loop reads CASTTGGAYNEQFF. The CDR3 bases are TGTGCCAGCACTACGGGAGGAGCGTACAATGAGCAGTTCTTC.

This chain joins TRBV11-3 and TRBJ2-2; the D is unclear. Trimming shortened V by 2 bases and J by 3 bases, and 7 bases separated the two germline ends. This CDR3 spans 14 amino acids. Germline V lookup: CDR1 SGHNT, CDR2 YENEEA. CDR3 protein: CASSLFYDTGELFF. In DNA form, the CDR3 reads TGTGCCAGCAGCTTATTTTACGACACCGGGGAGCTGTTTTTT.

The table lists this clone with a count of one. This chain connects TRBV18 to TRBJ2-1; no reliable D call. Germline-derived CDR1 and CDR2 are KGHSH and LQKENI. The V and J ends lost 2 bases and 5 bases respectively, with 13 bases between them. CDR3 length: 15 residues. The CDR3 bases are TGTGCCAGCTCACCAAAGAGACTCACCCACAATGAGCAGTTCTTC. This codes for CASSPKRLTHNEQFF.

The chain links TRBV6-1 to TRBJ1-2, with D possibly TRBD1 on 5 matching bases. The germline V and J ends were trimmed by 3 bases and 6 bases, with 20 bases remaining between them. The CDR3 extends over 16 amino acids. The V gene's germline CDR1 is MNHNS and CDR2 SASEGT. CDR3 coding DNA: TGTGCCAGCAGTGAGCTAACAGGTCCCCTTAGGAATGGCTACACCTTC. Protein: CASSELTGPLRNGYTF.

V and J are TRBV2 and TRBJ2-3; tentative D call: TRBD2 (6 bases). The ends were cut back, 6 bases at V and 8 bases at J, with 12 bases in the middle. Germline-derived CDR1 and CDR2 are SNHLY and FYNNEI. This CDR3 has 12 residues. For the CDR3, the DNA is TGTGCCAGCAGGGAGGGTATCGGTACGCAGTATTTT. Protein product: CASREGIGTQYF. The complete variable domain, with remaining parts taken from reference TRBV2 and TRBJ2-3, reads EPEVTQTPSHQVTQMGQEVILRCVPISNHLYFYWYRQILGQKVEFLVSFYNNEISEKSEIFDDQFSVERPDGSNFTLKIRSTKLEDSAMYFCASREGIGTQYFGPGTRLTVL.

This clone turned up a few times. Other DNA variants within this sample encode the same CDR3. This chain connects TRBV5-4 to TRBJ2-7, with 10 bases fitting TRBD1. J gave up 2 bases and V 0 bases, and 2 bases lay outside the gene matches. CDR3 size: 15 residues. Per germline, CDR1 SGHNT and CDR2 YYREEE (reference sequence). In DNA, the CDR3 is TGTGCCAGCAGCTTGGTAGGACAGGGGGCCTACGAGCAGTACTTC. This encodes CASSLVGQGAYEQYF.

This clone appeared once. A read error may be the cause here, since a much bigger clone is one base away. The genes are TRBV7-8 and TRBJ1-2, with 9 bases lining up with TRBD1. The length of the CDR3 is 16 residues. The V and J ends lost 5 bases and 1 base, in that order; junction bases with no gene match: 8. The germline CDR1 and CDR2 sequences are SGHVS and FQNEAQ. CDR3 in DNA: TGTGCCAGCAGCCGAGGTTGGGACAGGGTTAACTATGGCTACACCTTC. Residues: CASSRGWDRVNYGYTF.

This chain links TRBV28 with TRBJ2-3; 14 positions agree with TRBD2. From germline, CDR1 is MDHEN and CDR2 SYDVKM. After removal of 8 bases from V and 5 bases from J, the junction contained 12 bases not matched to a gene. The CDR3 contains 17 residues. The chain's CDR3 is CASLPILGLAGVDTQYF. In DNA form, the CDR3 reads TGTGCCAGCCTTCCCATCTTGGGACTAGCGGGAGTAGATACGCAGTATTTT.

The rearrangement uses TRBV9 and TRBJ2-7; no clear D. The CDR3 loop spans 14 amino acids. The germline V and J ends were trimmed by 0 bases and 0 bases, with 7 bases remaining between them. Germline values: CDR1 SGDLS, CDR2 YYNGEE. The CDR3 region is CASSVDLGSYEQYF. CDR3 coding DNA: TGTGCCAGCAGCGTAGATCTGGGCTCCTACGAGCAGTACTTC.

This chain links TRBV15 with TRBJ2-7; possible D gene TRBD2, 6 bases. The CDR3 totals 16 residues. Trimming left V 5 bases short and J 0 bases short, with 17 bases between. Germline V CDR1 and CDR2: LNHNV, YYDKDF (reference sequence). The CDR3 DNA reads TGTGCCACCAGCCCCCTCGCTAGCGTCGGCTCCTACGAGCAGTACTTC. This gives the protein CATSPLASVGSYEQYF.

This clone has a single count. Other DNA sequences in this specimen translate into the identical CDR3. This sequence joins TRBV7-2 and TRBJ2-7; D is ambiguous. This CDR3 comprises 14 residues. CDR1 and CDR2 (germline): SGHTA, FQGNSA. With 1 base removed from V and 2 bases from J, the gap between germline ends came to 9 bases. The CDR3 DNA sequence: TGTGCCAGCAGCTTAGGCGTAGGCGCCTACGAGCAGTACTTC. Translation gives CASSLGVGAYEQYF.

J is TRBJ2-7 and V is TRBV2; tentative D call: TRBD2 (8 bases). Germline lookup yields CDR1 SNHLY and CDR2 FYNNEI. V was trimmed by 4 bases and J by 5 bases, leaving 30 bases between them. CDR3 length: 19 residues. The CDR3 DNA follows: TGTGCCAGCAGTGCGTCAAGATTAGGGACAGCGGGAGAGAGGGACGAGCAGTACTTC. As protein: CASSASRLGTAGERDEQYF.

The chain carries TRBV7-9 and TRBJ1-1, with 7 positions matching TRBD1. This CDR3 is 14 amino acids long. Looked up from germline, CDR1 is SEHNR and CDR2 is FQNEAQ (reference sequence). V lost 7 bases to trimming and J lost 5 bases; unmatched junction nucleotides: 10. The DNA for the CDR3 is TGTGCCAGCATCAGCCAGGGGGGTCTGACTGAAGCTTTCTTT. This translates into CASISQGGLTEAFF.

The count of this clone is one. This may be a read error: a much more frequent sequence differs by one nucleotide. The chain is built from TRBV29-1 and TRBJ1-2; no reliable D call. V dropped 4 bases and J dropped 3 bases, with 6 bases sitting between them. The CDR3 has 11 residues. CDR1 is SQVTM, CDR2 ANQGSEA, per germline. The CDR3 region has the DNA TGCAGCGTTGGAGAGGACTATGGCTACACCTTC. It codes for CSVGEDYGYTF.